Below are 16 T cell receptor beta chains sequenced from a single sample in a study of T cell responses to AZD1222 COVID-19 vaccine. Method: immunoSEQ multiplex PCR; TCRdb's copy keeps in-frame clones and lacks some. The table lists around 120,000 clones, roughly 88% of them singletons. The material sequenced was peripheral blood, taken on day 0 of AZD1222 vaccination. These receptors were collected from an adult in good health.

The CDR3 DNA reads as TGTGCCAGCTCAAGACTAGCGGGGGATACCGGGGAGCTGTTTTTT. Translating it yields CASSRLAGDTGELFF. The V and J genes are TRBV18 and TRBJ2-2, with TRBD2 matching over 12 bases. This CDR3 has 15 residues. Per germline, CDR1 KGHSH and CDR2 LQKENI. V gave up 5 bases and J gave up 5 bases; unmatched junction bases: 3.

This chain joins TRBV3-1 (or the pseudogene TRBV3-2) and TRBJ2-3; 8 bases line up with TRBD1. The CDR3 length is 15 residues. The V and J ends lost 3 bases and 1 base, in that order; junction bases with no gene match: 3. From germline, CDR1 is LGHDT and CDR2 YNNKEL (reference sequence). CDR3 in amino acids: CASSHLTGGTDTQYF. The CDR3, as DNA: TGTGCCAGCAGCCACCTGACAGGGGGCACAGATACGCAGTATTTT.

CDR3 protein: CASTGTEVNTIYF. The CDR3 nucleotides read TGTGCCAGCACCGGGACAGAAGTAAACACCATATATTTT. J is TRBJ1-3 and V is TRBV19; 7 bases map to TRBD1. Germline V gene sequence: CDR1 LNHDA, CDR2 SQIVND (reference sequence). The CDR3 is 13 amino acids. The V segment lost 9 bases and the J segment 6 bases; nucleotides outside the gene matches: 8.

This sequence joins TRBV11-2 and TRBJ2-7, with D perhaps being TRBD1 or TRBD2 (6 bases each). The germline V gene has CDR1 SGHAT and CDR2 FQNNGV. This CDR3 is built from 15 residues. With 4 bases removed from V and 5 bases from J, the gap between germline ends came to 18 bases. CDR3 region: CASSWGAGPNNEQYF. CDR3 coding DNA: TGTGCCAGCAGCTGGGGGGCCGGGCCGAACAACGAGCAGTACTTC.

The chain couples TRBV3-1 (or the pseudogene TRBV3-2) to TRBJ2-7; D tentatively reads TRBD1 or TRBD2 (5 bases each). With 0 bases removed from V and 6 bases from J, the gap between germline ends came to 12 bases. This CDR3 has 14 amino acids. The V gene's germline CDR1 is LGHDT and CDR2 YNNKEL (reference sequence). The CDR3 DNA is TGTGCCAGCAGCCAAGATATAGGGGACGGCGAGCAGTACTTC. Its translation: CASSQDIGDGEQYF.

About this clone: Sequence at one end of the junction differs from germline and may be a read error. The CDR3 nucleotides read TGCGCCAGCAGCCCCTCGGGGAACGCTGAAGCTTTCTTT. This gives the protein CASSPSGNAEAFF. The chain recombines TRBV5-1 with TRBJ1-1, with unresolved D. Germline V gives CDR1 SGHRS, CDR2 YFSETQ. CDR3 length equals 13 residues. Filled out from reference TRBV5-1 and TRBJ1-1, the complete variable domain reads KAGVTQTPRYLIKTRGQQVTLSCSPISGHRSVSWYQQTPGQGLQFLFEYFSETQRNKGNFPGRFSGRQFSNSRSEMNVSTLELGDSALYLCASSPSGNAEAFFGQGTRLTVV.

The V gene is TRBV12-3 or TRBV12-4, the J gene TRBJ2-7; D is undetermined. The length of the CDR3 is 12 residues. V lost 7 bases and J 2 bases, leaving 9 bases between the germline ends. The CDR3 DNA follows: TGTGCCAGCACTTACGGCACCTACGAGCAGTACTTC. Residues: CASTYGTYEQYF.

The chain joins TRBV28 to TRBJ2-7, with D possibly called TRBD1 or TRBD2 (5 bases each). Germline loops: CDR1 MDHEN, CDR2 SYDVKM. The CDR3 has 14 residues. V gave up 5 bases and J gave up 1 base, with 12 bases separating them. The CDR3 spells CASSAAWGSYEQYF. The CDR3 coding sequence is TGTGCCAGCAGTGCAGCCTGGGGGTCCTACGAGCAGTACTTC.

The rearrangement uses TRBV28 and TRBJ2-7; no clear D gene. V was shortened by 6 bases and J by 4 bases, with 16 bases between the two germline ends. The germline CDR1 and CDR2 sequences are MDHEN and SYDVKM. The CDR3 covers 14 residues. This CDR3 reads CASSPLSQPYEQYF. CDR3 bases: TGTGCCAGCAGCCCGCTTTCACAGCCATACGAGCAGTACTTC. Supplemented by reference TRBV28 and TRBJ2-7, the full variable domain reads DVKVTQSSRYLVKRTGEKVFLECVQDMDHENMFWYRQDPGLGLRLIYFSYDVKMKEKGDIPEGYSVSREKKERFSLILESASTNQTSMYLCASSPLSQPYEQYFGPGTRLTVT.

The chain carries TRBV5-1 and TRBJ2-1; tentative D call: TRBD2 (6 bases). CDR1 and CDR2 (germline): SGHRS, YFSETQ. The germline V and J ends were trimmed by 0 bases and 5 bases, with 9 bases remaining between them. CDR3 length: 14 amino acids. In nucleotides, the CDR3 is TGCGCCAGCAGCTTGGAGGGACTGGACAATGAGCAGTTCTTC. Translation: CASSLEGLDNEQFF.

This clone appeared a few times. The V call is TRBV5-1, the J call TRBJ1-1; unclear D gene. Germline values: CDR1 SGHRS, CDR2 YFSETQ. The V end lost 1 base, the J end lost 1 base, and 11 bases lay between the germline ends. This CDR3 has 15 amino acids. The CDR3 DNA is TGCGCCAGCAGCTTGATGTCGCCACCGAACACTGAAGCTTTCTTT. Its protein product is CASSLMSPPNTEAFF.

The rearrangement links TRBV11-3 to TRBJ2-3, with D perhaps matching TRBD1 (6 bases). The CDR3 sequence is 15 residues long. Germline V gives CDR1 SGHNT, CDR2 YENEEA. Trimming pared 3 bases from V and 0 bases from J, leaving 10 bases between. The CDR3 DNA follows: TGTGCCAGCAGCTTGGGGGCTAGCAGCACAGATACGCAGTATTTT. Translating gives CASSLGASSTDTQYF. The full variable domain, with the rest looked up from reference TRBV11-3 and TRBJ2-3, is EAGVVQSPRYKIIEKKQPVAFWCNPISGHNTLYWYLQNLGQGPELLIRYENEEAVDDSQLPKDRFSAERLKGVDSTLKIQPAELGDSAVYLCASSLGASSTDTQYFGPGTRLTVL.

The chain has TRBV24-1 and TRBJ2-2, with D perhaps TRBD1 or TRBD2 (5 bases each). Trimming stripped 4 bases from V and 4 bases from J, with 12 bases between. From germline, CDR1 is KGHDR and CDR2 SFDVKD. The CDR3 covers 15 residues. The CDR3 sequence is CATSDPGPSTGELFF. Written as DNA, the CDR3 is TGTGCCACCAGTGACCCGGGACCGAGCACCGGGGAGCTGTTTTTT.

The chain links TRBV7-9 to TRBJ2-1, with no clear D. The germline gives CDR1 SEHNR, CDR2 FQNEAQ (reference sequence). The length of the CDR3 is 12 residues. Trimming stripped 1 base from V and 8 bases from J, with 6 bases between. CDR3 in amino acids: CASSLEGDEQFF. In DNA form, the CDR3 reads TGTGCCAGCAGCTTAGAGGGCGATGAGCAGTTCTTC.

This clone was recorded once. This chain links TRBV6-1 with TRBJ1-6; D is ambiguous. The V and J ends lost 1 base and 10 bases respectively, with 14 bases between them. This CDR3 contains 15 residues. Per the germline V gene, CDR1 is MNHNS and CDR2 is SASEGT. Here the CDR3 reads CASSEEGRFGSPLHF. In DNA, the CDR3 is TGTGCCAGCAGTGAAGAGGGCAGGTTTGGCTCACCCCTCCACTTT.

This clone came up once. The chain combines TRBV9 with TRBJ2-3, with a tentative D call TRBD1 (6 bases). This CDR3 is 15 amino acids long. Germline values: CDR1 SGDLS, CDR2 YYNGEE. The germline V and J ends were trimmed by 2 bases and 4 bases, with 14 bases remaining between them. The CDR3 sequence is CASSVGAAIADTQYF. The CDR3 nucleotides read TGTGCCAGCAGCGTGGGGGCGGCTATCGCAGATACGCAGTATTTT.